This entry describes one T cell receptor beta chain. This specimen belongs to a study of T cell responses to AZD1222 COVID-19 vaccine. Measured with immunoSEQ multiplex PCR; TCRdb has only the in-frame clones, and not every one. The data contain fewer than 110,000 clones, 80% to 90% of them seen just once; the ten biggest clones take up 20% to 25%. Germline lookup yields CDR1 SQVTM and CDR2 ANQGSEA. The length of the CDR3 is 13 residues. V lost 1 base and J 3 bases, leaving 10 bases between the germline ends. The rearrangement links TRBV29-1 to TRBJ2-7; D is uncertain. The TCR comes from an adult in good health. The material was peripheral blood, obtained on day 0 of AZD1222 vaccination. The CDR3 is CSVEGAGLYEQYF. The CDR3 nucleotides are TGCAGCGTTGAAGGGGCCGGTCTCTACGAGCAGTACTTC.